Shown below are 5 T cell receptor beta chains from a single sample sequenced in a study of identical twins. Each CDR3 protein is one row after TCRdb ran MiXCR on the 5' RACE reads. Of 450,000 to 650,000 distinct CDR3 sequences listed, over 12% are singletons. The same sample was also used in a study of yellow fever vaccine responses in identical twins.

The sequenced sample was CD4+ T cells sorted from blood. The receptors originated from a young woman in good health.

This clonotype was seen a handful of times. This chain joins TRBV5-1 and TRBJ2-1, with 7 bases fitting TRBD2. The CDR3 totals 16 residues. The germline V gene encodes CDR1 SGHRS and CDR2 YFSETQ. V lost 0 bases to trimming and J lost 2 bases; unmatched junction nucleotides: 5. The CDR3 DNA is TGCGCCAGCAGCTTGGAGGTGGGAGGGCCCTACAATGAGCAGTTCTTC. This sequence encodes CASSLEVGGPYNEQFF.

The chain is built from TRBV12-3 or TRBV12-4 and TRBJ2-7; 11 bases match TRBD1. Germline trimming cut 6 bases from V and 6 bases from J; bases unmatched to any gene: 13. The CDR3 length is 16 residues. CDR3 in DNA: TGTGCCAGCAGCCGCTTCTCCGGGACAGGGGGTTTCGAGCAGTACTTC. Protein sequence: CASSRFSGTGGFEQYF.

This clonotype came up a few times. The CDR3 here is CSVRRGSNEKLFF. DNA for the CDR3: TGCAGCGTTCGCCGGGGTTCTAATGAAAAACTGTTTTTT. J is TRBJ1-4 and V is TRBV29-1; D remains ambiguous. This CDR3 comprises 13 residues. Deletions cut 5 bases from V and 3 bases from J, with 10 bases between. Germline V gene sequence: CDR1 SQVTM, CDR2 ANQGSEA. The variable domain in full, completed from reference TRBV29-1 and TRBJ1-4, reads SAVISQKPSRDICQRGTSLTIQCQVDSQVTMMFWYRQQPGQSLTLIATANQGSEATYESGFVIDKFPISRPNLTFSTLTVSNMSPEDSSIYLCSVRRGSNEKLFFGSGTQLSVL.

This rearrangement joins TRBV12-3 or TRBV12-4 to TRBJ2-3, with TRBD2 matching over 9 bases. There are 18 residues in the CDR3. Trimming at V came to 2 bases and at J to 1 base, leaving 10 bases not matched to a gene. The CDR3 nucleotides are TGTGCCAGCAGTTTAATCGTGACTAGCGGTTTGGGCACAGATACGCAGTATTTT. It translates to CASSLIVTSGLGTDTQYF.

The chain links TRBV29-1 to TRBJ2-1; D perhaps matches TRBD1 (6 bases). From germline, CDR1 is SQVTM and CDR2 ANQGSEA. Deletions cut 8 bases from V and 0 bases from J, with 14 bases between. The CDR3 runs 14 residues. This chain's CDR3 is CSLVRGGSYNEQFF. The DNA for the CDR3 is TGCAGCCTCGTAAGAGGGGGCTCCTACAATGAGCAGTTCTTC.